This T cell receptor beta chain stems from a study of blood T cell repertoires in COVID-19. V was pared by 4 bases and J by 3 bases, with 10 bases between. This CDR3 spans 14 amino acids. The germline gives CDR1 SGDLS, CDR2 YYNGEE. The protocol was immunoSEQ multiplex PCR, while the TCRdb copy is restricted to in-frame clones and leaves out a portion. The sample yields fewer than 300,000 clones, roughly nine tenths seen once. The chain uses TRBV9 and TRBJ2-2; tentatively, D is TRBD2 (5 bases). Sequenced material: peripheral blood. This receptor was identified in a woman aged 30 to 39 with COVID-19, enrolled during active disease. The CDR3 bases are TGTGCCAGCAGCTCACGAGGGTACACCGGGGAGCTGTTTTTT. Translated: CASSSRGYTGELFF.